The entry that follows covers one TCR beta chain sequence. Some clones are missing from TCRdb's copy, which holds only in-frame ones; the method was immunoSEQ multiplex PCR. The sample comprises 68,000 or so clones, roughly 96% of which are singletons, and about 2.4% rests with the top ten. The sample belongs to a study of cytomegalovirus exposure and HLA in healthy donors. Trimming removed 8 bases from V and 4 bases from J, with 9 bases in between. Germline V gene data show CDR1 as MGHRA and CDR2 as YSYEKL. CDR3 length equals 12 residues. Sequences were obtained from PBMCs. The V gene is TRBV4-1, the J gene TRBJ2-1, with D maybe TRBD2 (6 bases). The sequence came from a man younger than 35 in good health and CMV-seronegative. In DNA, the CDR3 is TGCGCCAGCGGCGGGGATTACAATGAGCAGTTCTTC. Protein product: CASGGDYNEQFF.